This record concerns one T cell receptor (beta chain) sequence. Its antigen remains unknown. Other DNA sequences in the same sample also yield this CDR3. Expressed TCRB transcripts got sequenced, as all isolated RNA was reverse transcribed. Assay: immunoSEQ multiplex PCR; the TCRdb copy retains only in-frame clones and omits some. The sample records 240,000 or so clones, over 20% being singletons. The record originates from a study of beta chain features in type 1 diabetes. Whole-study results and caveats: Whether HLA type affects TCRB rearrangement stayed undetermined in the present work. Among patients with Type 1 diabetes, TCRB CDR3s were moderately but significantly shorter in every one of the four CD4+ subsets.

Blood was drawn once from each donor into heparinised tubes. The draws averaged about 0.12 L. Sequencing used naive CD4+ T cells from blood. The source of this sequence is a woman between 40 and 55 years old with type 1 diabetes.

The CDR3 region has the DNA TGCGCCAGCAGCTTGGGACAGGGTAGAGAGACCCAGTACTTC. This codes for CASSLGQGRETQYF. V usage is TRBV5-1 and J usage is TRBJ2-5, with 7 nucleotides matching TRBD1. V lost 0 bases, J lost 4 bases, and 3 bases stayed unmatched. There are 14 residues in the CDR3. Germline values: CDR1 SGHRS, CDR2 YFSETQ.